In this sample, the clone carrying this TCR beta chain turned up many times. Time point given: persistent/refractory GD, antithyroid drugs over 5 years with positive TRAb. RNA from PBMCs was the source of the TCR library. EDTA tubes received 7.5 to 9 milliliters of collected peripheral blood. CDR1 is MNHEY and CDR2 is SVGEGT in the germline V gene. Unmatched junction bases numbered 5, after V lost 2 bases and J lost 3 bases. This CDR3 has 15 amino acids. This entry belongs to a study of regulatory T cells in long-lasting Graves disease. The TCR beta library used iRepertoire HTBI primers with Arm-PCR amplification of CDR3. Via MiXCR, TCRdb re-called the multiplex PCR reads, giving one row per CDR3 protein. The sample holds under 450,000 distinct CDR3 sequences, 20% to 25% seen once.

The TCR comes from a woman aged 40 to 49 with Graves disease. Specimen: peripheral blood mononuclear cells (PBMCs), collected when the disease was refractory, from a patient treated with antithyroid drugs. The chain uses TRBV6-2 or TRBV6-3 and TRBJ2-7, with TRBD2 matching over 9 bases. Here the CDR3 reads CASSYQGLASYEQYF. The CDR3 nucleotides read TGTGCCAGCAGTTACCAAGGACTAGCGAGCTACGAGCAGTACTTC.